The sequence of this TCR beta chain was determined in a study of early T cells in non-severe SARS-CoV-2 infection. Across the study: The chains were unpaired, and the sequenced material was bulk RNA from unsorted whole blood.

CDR1 SGHRS and CDR2 YFSETQ come from the germline V gene. V lost 5 bases and J 12 bases, leaving 30 bases between the germline ends. The CDR3 totals 17 residues. Points on this clonotype: Its antigen is unidentified.

Individual cDNA molecules carried attached unique molecular identifiers. Each CDR3 protein is one row after TCRdb ran MiXCR on the 5' RACE reads. Of tens of thousands of distinct CDR3 sequences in the sample, over 10% were seen once. Broader study findings: Anti-spike CD8 responses were favored by VDJdb matching, which missed private and CD4 specificities.

Sequencing was carried out using whole blood. This receptor was identified in an adult who was a healthcare worker with PCR-confirmed SARS-CoV-2 infection or an uninfected control (not recorded which). The chain joins TRBV5-1 to TRBJ2-1, with D perhaps matching TRBD1 or TRBD2 (6 bases each). CDR3 residues: CASRLSSDRRRRDGQFF. The CDR3 nucleotides read TGCGCCAGCAGACTCTCCTCCGACAGGAGGAGGCGGGATGGGCAGTTCTTC.